This TCR beta chain emerged from a study of read filtering for tumor transcriptome and immune sequencing. Background on the study: Mean patient age was roughly 61 years, range roughly 45 to 80; some 17 male, more than 11 female.

The CDR3 loop spans 17 amino acids. V lost 4 bases to trimming and J lost 3 bases; unmatched junction nucleotides: 8. The germline V gene encodes CDR1 SGHRS and CDR2 YFSETQ. Molecular barcoded adaptors covering alpha/delta and beta/gamma chains were used on 400 to 450 ng RNA. TCRdb fed the reads into MiXCR, producing one record per CDR3 protein. The table includes 94,000 or so distinct CDR3 sequences, around an eighth detected once. This clonotype was found many times. Antigen unknown. Study-level results: IR-seq and RNA-seq agreed better without single-read clonotypes. Single-read clonotypes: about 81.9% of IR-seq clonotypes (around 4% of reads), 60% to 75% of RNA-seq clonotypes (roughly 45% of reads).

V is TRBV5-1 and J is TRBJ2-6, with TRBD1 matching 9 bases. This TCR was sampled from a donor aged 40 or over with multiple myeloma. Specimen: a population of CD138-negative cells sorted from bone marrow. The DNA of the CDR3 is TGCGCCAGCAGCCCGGGACAGGGCGGTTTTGGGGCCAACGTCCTGACTTTC. Amino acid sequence: CASSPGQGGFGANVLTF.